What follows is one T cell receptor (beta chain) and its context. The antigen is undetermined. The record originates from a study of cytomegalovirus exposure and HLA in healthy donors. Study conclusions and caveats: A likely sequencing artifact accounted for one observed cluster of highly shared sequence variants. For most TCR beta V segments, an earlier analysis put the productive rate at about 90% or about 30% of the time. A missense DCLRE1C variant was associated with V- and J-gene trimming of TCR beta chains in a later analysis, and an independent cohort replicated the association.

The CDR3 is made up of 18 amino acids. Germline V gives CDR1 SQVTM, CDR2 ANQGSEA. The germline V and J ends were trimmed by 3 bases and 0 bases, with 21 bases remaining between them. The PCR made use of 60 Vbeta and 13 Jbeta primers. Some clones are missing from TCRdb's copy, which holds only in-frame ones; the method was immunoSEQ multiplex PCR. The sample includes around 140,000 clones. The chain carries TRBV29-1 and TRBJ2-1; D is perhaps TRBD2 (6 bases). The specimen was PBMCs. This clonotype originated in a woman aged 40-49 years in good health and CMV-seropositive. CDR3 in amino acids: CSVDSRDLLTLSYNEQFF. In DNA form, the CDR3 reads TGCAGCGTTGATTCCCGGGACTTACTAACCCTCTCCTACAATGAGCAGTTCTTC.